These T cell receptor beta chains were read from a single sample in a study of human T cells and chemical hapten exposure. TCRdb processed the RACE reads anew with MiXCR; each CDR3 protein has one entry. The sample consists of nearly 85,000 distinct CDR3 sequences, 11% of them appearing once. The specimen was whole blood, collected in connection with sensitization to the hapten diphenylcyclopropenone (DPC). The receptor set was obtained from a man aged 18 to 29 with alopecia areata. Some clones in this sample may be carry-over from other donors' samples. Each CDR3 is given with its conserved first and last residue. The D gene is left open where the match is weak.

d_call v_call cdr3_aa
TRBD2 TRBV7-3 CASSPGVAGGQTQYF
. TRBV28 CASGGTYYEQFF
. TRBV9 CASSLVGGDTQYF
TRBD1 TRBV7-9 CASSYRDSPPLFF
. TRBV5-5 CASSLGSAFSQETQYF
. TRBV7-3 CASSSPGRGDTQYF
. TRBV3-1 CASSQGRARGNTIYF
TRBD1 TRBV29-1 CSVVDRGSTGELFF
. TRBV6-5 CASSYSSGLLSTEAFF
. TRBV5-4 CASSPHLADTEAFF
. TRBV9 CASSVGSSSNSPLNF
. TRBV10-2 CASSESILTGANVLTF
TRBD2 TRBV29-1 CSVEPSAGAYNEQFF
. TRBV4-3 CASSQDIQGPDTQYF
. TRBV11-2 CASSLTGPGELFF
TRBD2 TRBV12-3/TRBV12-4 CASSLGAGGQQETQYF
. TRBV6-1 CASSERPEETQYF
. TRBV6-2/TRBV6-3 CASSDTGPNSPYGYTF
. TRBV20-1 CRPGGLADTQYF
TRBD1 TRBV4-3 CASSQGVGQVYNSPLHF
. TRBV7-3 CASSPRPTMTGANVLTF
. TRBV2 CASRDWSSNQPQHF
. TRBV4-3 CASSHGTQETQYF
. TRBV6-6 CASKEQANQPQHF
. TRBV12-3/TRBV12-4 CASSRTQGLGEKLFF
TRBD2 TRBV7-3 CASSPIRRGKYNEQFF
. TRBV7-9 CASSLGAGYEQYF
TRBD1 TRBV5-4 CASSPPGDSPSNQPQHF
. TRBV4-1 CASSSRSRGKGELFF
. TRBV27 CASSLLVSSTDTQYF
. TRBV2 CASRSDGLGSYTF
TRBD2 TRBV29-1 CSVDFGLAGSYEQYF
. TRBV5-4 CASSPTGTAYEQYF
. TRBV7-9 CASSFNQGSTGNTIYF
. TRBV29-1 CSVEKREMNTEAFF
. TRBV7-3 CASSRGAANTGELFF
TRBD2 TRBV5-1 CASSSGGRTDTQYF
TRBD1 TRBV29-1 CSLFQGEETQYF
. TRBV15 CATSRNPTPDTQYF
. TRBV9 CASSVVDGFQGTQYF
. TRBV20-1 CSAKGAQKSYNSPLHF
. TRBV6-1 CASKDGVSSYEQYF
TRBD1 TRBV11-2 CASSTPGGSEQYF
. TRBV5-6 CASSFSYLAKNIQYF
. TRBV12-2 CASRRDSGTNTGELFF
. TRBV6-5 CASSPDRSSSTDTQYF
. TRBV5-1 CASRRATGGNEQFF
. TRBV9 CASSVAARNEQFF
TRBD1 TRBV29-1 CSIDRGGTDTQYF
TRBD2 TRBV5-5 CASRKGLAEQETQYF
TRBD1 TRBV14 CASSPGQGEGWGNQPQHF
TRBD2 TRBV4-3 CASSQVGGSSYEQYF
. TRBV24-1 CATEDRITYEQYF
. TRBV4-3 CASSQDSRVSTEAFF
. TRBV18 CASSTNRDEQFF
. TRBV20-1 CSARVESGNTIYF
. TRBV6-4 CASSASGEYTEAFF
. TRBV11-2 CASTHMNTEAFF
. TRBV6-5 CASSFRGRLTEAFF
. TRBV5-1 CASIQGREQYF